This T cell receptor (beta chain) originates from a study of PD-1 blockade in classical Hodgkin lymphoma. Study results and limitations: No one has yet defined what causes the repertoire differences, which may be disease activity or prior therapy. Newly diagnosed patients were reported to start with lower TCR diversity than healthy donors.

Generated by immunoSEQ multiplex PCR, the TCRdb table keeps only in-frame clones and is missing some. The sample consists of about 24,000 clones, 80% to 85% of them appearing once. As to this clone: What it binds is unknown.

In every patient, relapse followed autologous stem cell transplantation, while exposure to brentuximab vedotin differed. The V end was cut by 5 bases, the J end by 2 bases, with 12 bases between. The germline gives CDR1 LNHDA, CDR2 SQIVND (reference sequence). This CDR3 contains 15 residues. The source of this sequence is a human donor with classical Hodgkin lymphoma. The V call is TRBV19, the J call TRBJ2-2; the D gene is possibly TRBD2 (5 bases). The sequenced sample was peripheral blood mononuclear cells (PBMCs), obtained before the second cycle of nivolumab. The CDR3 spells CASSLVRGNTGELFF. The DNA for the CDR3 is TGTGCCAGTAGTTTGGTTCGGGGAAACACCGGGGAGCTGTTTTTT.